This T cell receptor beta chain was sequenced for a study of blood T cell repertoires in COVID-19. CDR1 and CDR2 (germline): SGHAT, FQNNGV. The CDR3 has 13 amino acids. V shed 5 bases, J shed 3 bases, and the junction held 4 bases outside the gene matches. Some clones are missing from TCRdb's copy, which holds only in-frame ones; the method was immunoSEQ multiplex PCR. This sample has roughly 61,000 clones; more than 60% occur once, and the top ten carry roughly 14%. This clone was detected only a few times. J is TRBJ2-7 and V is TRBV11-2; 7 bases are a match to TRBD1. What was sequenced was peripheral blood. The TCR comes from a woman in her 70s with acute or convalescent COVID-19. CDR3: CASSVRGNYEQYV. The CDR3 DNA sequence: TGTGCCAGCAGCGTCAGGGGGAACTACGAGCAGTACGTC.